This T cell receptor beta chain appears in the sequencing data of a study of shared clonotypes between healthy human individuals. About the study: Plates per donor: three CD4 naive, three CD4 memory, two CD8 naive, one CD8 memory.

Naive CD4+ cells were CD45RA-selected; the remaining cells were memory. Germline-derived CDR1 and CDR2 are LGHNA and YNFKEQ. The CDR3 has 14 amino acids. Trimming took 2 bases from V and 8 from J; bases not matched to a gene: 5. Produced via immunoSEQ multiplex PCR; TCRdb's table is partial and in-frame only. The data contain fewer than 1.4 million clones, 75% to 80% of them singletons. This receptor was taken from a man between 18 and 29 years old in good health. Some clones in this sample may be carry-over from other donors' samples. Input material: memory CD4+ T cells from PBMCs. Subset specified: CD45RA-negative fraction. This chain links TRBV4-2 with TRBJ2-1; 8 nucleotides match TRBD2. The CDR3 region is CASSQPLAGHEQFF. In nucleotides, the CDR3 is TGTGCCAGCAGCCAACCGCTAGCGGGCCATGAGCAGTTCTTC.